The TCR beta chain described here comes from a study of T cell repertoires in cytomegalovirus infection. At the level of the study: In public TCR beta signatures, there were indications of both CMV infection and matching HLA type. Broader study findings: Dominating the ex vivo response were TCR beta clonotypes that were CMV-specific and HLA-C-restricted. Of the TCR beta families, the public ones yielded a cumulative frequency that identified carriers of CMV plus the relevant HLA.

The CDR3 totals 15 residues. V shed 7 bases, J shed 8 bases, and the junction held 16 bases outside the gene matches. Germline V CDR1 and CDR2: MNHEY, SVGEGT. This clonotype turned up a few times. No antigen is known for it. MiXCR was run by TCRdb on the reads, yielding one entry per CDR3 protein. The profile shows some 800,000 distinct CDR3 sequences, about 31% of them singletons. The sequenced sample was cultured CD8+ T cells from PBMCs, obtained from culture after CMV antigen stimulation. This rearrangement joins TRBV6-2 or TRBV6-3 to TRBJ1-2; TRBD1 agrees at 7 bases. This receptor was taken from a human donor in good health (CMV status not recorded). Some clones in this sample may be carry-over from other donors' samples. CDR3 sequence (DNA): TGTGCCAGCACAAAATTCCAACAGGGGCGAGAAGGCTACACCTTC. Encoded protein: CASTKFQQGREGYTF.